This T cell receptor (beta chain) was sequenced for a study of CD8 T cells in ankylosing spondylitis (dated by TCRdb to between 2016 and 2019). Turning to the overall study: The study profiled T cell receptor beta repertoires in healthy donors and ankylosing spondylitis patients to find disease-linked TCR variants. The full study cohort comprised roughly 24 ankylosing spondylitis patients and over a hundred healthy donors. Peripheral blood samples were taken, and synovial fluid was additionally collected from ankylosing spondylitis patients. Summary of the overall study and its limitations: A TCR beta motif of about 8 highly homologous amino acid variants appeared characteristic of blood from ankylosing spondylitis patients. Some TCR beta motif variants had previously been reported in synovial fluid and blood of reactive arthritis patients, which suggested common disease-initiation mechanisms. A CD8+ phenotype was shown by the disease-linked clones, which were found at relatively low frequencies in peripheral blood. According to the report, matched synovial fluid samples from ankylosing spondylitis patients were significantly enriched for the disease-linked clones.

This clonotype was counted many times. No cognate antigen has been identified for it. Base qualities were left out, and no much larger clone turns up one base away. CDR1 and CDR2 (DFQATT, SNEGSKA) derive from the germline V gene (reference sequence). The trim is 5 bases for V and 4 bases for J, with a gap of 14 bases between the germline ends. From cysteine to phenylalanine, the CDR3 is 13 amino acids long. Kept here is only the CDR3 DNA, which spans 39 bases and is read in frame from base 1. The sequencer listed for this sample is Illumina HiSeq 2500. Quantitative 5'-RACE with molecular barcodes was used to prepare TCR beta libraries. Turning to the authors' computational methods: Disease-linked TCR variants were identified with a new computational method built on a probabilistic model of VDJ rearrangement. Using fastp at Q25 and MiXCR, TCRdb reprocessed the public reads and kept productive beta chains. Rows matching on CDR3 protein sequence are summarized as one entry with the most common DNA and genes. None of the V and J calls come from the authors' own analysis; TCRdb made them. The sample data list more than 400,000 distinct CDR3 sequences, and approximately 5.3% of these were observed just once. 3% to 4.5% of the sample lies in the top ten.

The sequence was obtained from a male donor with ankylosing spondylitis. The chain uses TRBV20-1 and TRBJ2-5; the D segment could be TRBD2, given 5 matching bases. The specimen sequenced was blood, either unsorted or a sorted T cell fraction (not recorded which). The CDR3 region: CSASIDRGETQYF. The nucleotide sequence is given as TGCAGTGCTTCCATAGACCGGGGAGAGACCCAGTACTTC.